This TCR beta chain was sequenced for a study of response to subunit inactivated influenza vaccine. V was clipped by 10 bases and J by 1 base, with 14 bases between them. Looked up from germline, CDR1 is MNHNS and CDR2 is SASEGT. The CDR3 length is 13 residues. TCRdb independently ran MiXCR on the RT-PCR reads; one entry per CDR3 protein. This sample has fewer than 800,000 distinct CDR3 sequences; more than 15% occur once, and the top ten carry 9.5% to 13%. The chain uses TRBV6-1 and TRBJ2-7, with a tentative D call TRBD2 (5 bases). Sample: PBMCs from blood, taken roughly 12 days after vaccination. This TCR came from a man in his fifties or sixties who received an inactivated influenza vaccine. CDR3 loop: CATFGIGSYEQYF. CDR3 sequence (DNA): TGTGCCACCTTCGGGATCGGGTCCTACGAGCAGTACTTC.